Below, 2 T cell receptor beta chains from the same sample are listed, as sequenced in a study of T cell clonotyping in hematopoietic cell transplantation. TCRdb's table, derived via immunoSEQ multiplex PCR, lists solely in-frame clones and lacks some. The data show about 12,000 clones, about 80% seen once. This sample comprised PBMCs, obtained 100 days after allogeneic stem cell transplant. Receptors originate from a female patient aged 40-49 years who had an allogeneic stem cell transplant from a related donor, so T cells may come from the graft donor. Some clones in this sample may be carry-over from other donors' samples.

The genes are TRBV27 and TRBJ2-5, with D unclear. Germline lookup yields CDR1 MNHEY and CDR2 SMNVEV (reference sequence). V was cut by 5 bases and J by 5 bases, with 21 bases left in between. The CDR3 is made up of 16 amino acids. Here the CDR3 reads CASSPSGGLLPETQYF. The CDR3 nucleotides are TGTGCCAGCAGTCCTTCGGGCGGTCTCCTACCGGAGACCCAGTACTTC.

The V and J genes are TRBV2 and TRBJ1-5, with D hard to call. V gave up 6 bases and J gave up 0 bases, with 9 bases separating them. The germline V gene encodes CDR1 SNHLY and CDR2 FYNNEI. There are 14 residues in the CDR3. CDR3 loop: CASRDGLSNQPQHF. The CDR3 DNA reads as TGTGCCAGCAGGGACGGCCTTAGCAATCAGCCCCAGCATTTT.